This is a list of T cell receptor beta chains from one sample in a study of cytomegalovirus exposure and HLA in healthy donors. TCRdb's table, derived via immunoSEQ multiplex PCR, lists solely in-frame clones and lacks some. This sample has 150,000 to 250,000 clones, with over 75% found just once. Sample: PBMCs. The source is a woman between 45 and 65 years old in good health and CMV-seronegative. Both conserved end residues are trimmed from each CDR3.

v_gene	j_gene	CDR3aa
TRBV27	TRBJ2-5	ASRGKQNPQETQY
TRBV11-2	.	ASSHPQGTHEQY
TRBV27	TRBJ1-1	ASSLGLLNTEAF
TRBV7-2	TRBJ2-7	ASSLVYTGLTYEQY
TRBV7-6	TRBJ2-5	ASSGRGLAGLNSGETQY
TRBV19	TRBJ2-5	ASSIGGTGQETQY
TRBV7-2	TRBJ2-1	ASSLRQAKNNEQF
TRBV28	TRBJ1-4	ASSSYRRLF
TRBV5-1	TRBJ2-2	ASSGRGSLTGELF
TRBV6-1	TRBJ2-7	ATIRASGSYEQY
TRBV28	TRBJ2-3	ASSPASRPDTQY
TRBV5-1	TRBJ2-3	ATSPGGTTDTQY
TRBV5-8	TRBJ2-1	ASSLGTSSSSYNEQF
TRBV18	TRBJ2-1	ASSPPGAGGAYNEQF
TRBV5-1	TRBJ1-5	ASSPGTANQPQH
TRBV10-3	TRBJ2-7	AISEQGDGYEQY
TRBV19	TRBJ2-7	ASSIDRGLSYEQY
TRBV30	TRBJ2-3	AWSDWTGRTDTQY
TRBV7-9	TRBJ2-1	SSSFLRGQF
TRBV10-1	TRBJ2-7	ASSLQGSYEQY
TRBV7-2	TRBJ1-5	ASSLPPRTGDQPQH
TRBV18	TRBJ1-2	ASSPDGGNYGYT
TRBV9	TRBJ1-1	ASSSGGITEAF
TRBV27	TRBJ2-1	SPMGAPPYNEQF
TRBV5-1	TRBJ2-7	ASSLAKGYEQY
TRBV7-9	TRBJ1-5	ASSLAGPLNQPQH
TRBV27	TRBJ2-3	ASSTHREGPDTQY
TRBV5-1	TRBJ2-3	ASSLVSRVVPDTQY
TRBV21-1	TRBJ2-3	ASSLTGPQTDTQY
TRBV28	TRBJ1-1	ASSLQTGTGVTTEAF
TRBV7-8	TRBJ1-3	ASSLPHGQGGLGNTIY
TRBV5-4	TRBJ2-7	ASSLTSGDEQY
TRBV5-1	TRBJ2-2	ASSLGQYTGELF
TRBV2	TRBJ1-1	ASSEQGLKAF
TRBV5-5	TRBJ1-6	ASSYPSGGQNSPLH
TRBV11-2	TRBJ1-1	ASSIGVNTEAF